Listed below are T cell receptor beta chains from one sample, sequenced in a study of cytomegalovirus exposure and HLA in healthy donors. Generated by immunoSEQ multiplex PCR, the TCRdb table keeps only in-frame clones and is missing some. The data hold more than 150,000 clones, with about 85% observed a single time. Sequenced input: PBMCs. The receptors shown here come from a woman between 18 and 29 years old in good health and CMV-seronegative. Both conserved end residues are part of each CDR3. The order of the fields is clone size, D gene, J gene, V gene, CDR3 DNA, CDR3 protein. D genes are given only for firm matches. Clone size appears in some rows only: once, few, many, or a class for an expanded clone.

. | TRBD1 | TRBJ1-4 | TRBV29-1 | TGCAGCGTGGCCGGGGACAGGGGAAATGAAAAACTGTTTTTT | CSVAGDRGNEKLFF
medium-sized | TRBD1 | TRBJ2-7 | TRBV2 | TGTGCCAGCATCCCGGACAGGGGTTCCTACGAGCAGTACTTC | CASIPDRGSYEQYF
. | TRBD2 | TRBJ2-3 | TRBV4-2 | TGTGCCAGCAGCCAAGTTAGCGGGAGGGCCCCAGATACGCAGTATTTT | CASSQVSGRAPDTQYF
. | . | TRBJ1-2 | TRBV29-1 | TGCAGCGTTCTTATGGCAGGGCCGGATGGCTACACCTTC | CSVLMAGPDGYTF
. | . | TRBJ1-2 | TRBV6-1 | TGTGCCAGCAGTGAATATGGGGCGGTATATGGCTACACCTTC | CASSEYGAVYGYTF
once | TRBD1 | TRBJ2-7 | TRBV28 | TGTGCCAGCAGCCAGACCGGGACAGTATCCTACGAGCAGTACTTC | CASSQTGTVSYEQYF
. | TRBD1 | TRBJ1-4 | TRBV5-1 | TGCGCCAGCAGCTTGGCACAGGGGCGGGAAAAACTGTTTTTT | CASSLAQGREKLFF
. | TRBD1 | TRBJ2-7 | TRBV19 | TGTGCCAGTAGCCGCACCCCCCGGGACAGGGGGACCTACGAGCAGTACTTC | CASSRTPRDRGTYEQYF
. | TRBD1 | TRBJ1-2 | TRBV2 | TGTGCCAGCAGCGAACCAGGGGGTAAAAACTATGGCTACACCTTC | CASSEPGGKNYGYTF
. | TRBD2 | TRBJ2-5 | TRBV9 | TGTGCCAGCTCCCCAGGGGCTAGCGGGAGTCTAGCGGAGACCCAGTACTTC | CASSPGASGSLAETQYF
few | . | TRBJ1-5 | TRBV28 | TGTGCCAGCAATGGAGACAGCGCATATCAGCCCCAGCATTTT | CASNGDSAYQPQHF
. | TRBD1 | TRBJ2-3 | TRBV5-6 | TGTGCCAGCAGCTCTACAGGGGGCGCAAAAATCGATACGCAGTATTTT | CASSSTGGAKIDTQYF
. | TRBD2 | TRBJ2-2 | TRBV10-2 | TGCGCCAGCACTCAGACTAGCGGGGACACCGGGGAGCTGTTTTTT | CASTQTSGDTGELFF
. | . | TRBJ1-2 | TRBV5-1 | TGCGCCAGCAGCTTGCCTATAGCGGGGGCTAACTATGGCTACACCTTC | CASSLPIAGANYGYTF
. | TRBD2 | TRBJ2-1 | TRBV5-1 | TGCGCCAGCAGCTTGCTCGCGGGGGGCCAGGATGAGCAGTTCTTC | CASSLLAGGQDEQFF
once | TRBD2 | TRBJ2-1 | TRBV9 | TGTGCCAGCAGCGTAGACGCGGGGGGTTACAATGAGCAGTTCTTC | CASSVDAGGYNEQFF
. | TRBD1 | TRBJ1-2 | TRBV29-1 | TGCAGCGTATACAGGGGGCCCTATGGCTACACCTTC | CSVYRGPYGYTF
. | . | TRBJ2-7 | TRBV28 | TGTGCCAGCAGTTTACGGGGTTACGAGCAGTACTTC | CASSLRGYEQYF
. | TRBD1 | TRBJ1-1 | TRBV4-3 | TGCGCCAGCAGCGAAGGAGGGGGCCTGAACACTGAAGCTTTCTTT | CASSEGGGLNTEAFF
. | TRBD1 | TRBJ2-7 | TRBV2 | TGTGCCAGCAGTTCCGGGACAGGTTCCTACGAGCAGTACTTC | CASSSGTGSYEQYF
. | TRBD1 | TRBJ2-3 | TRBV28 | TGTGCCAGCAGTCCTCCGCAGGGGGTGACAGATACGCAGTATTTT | CASSPPQGVTDTQYF
. | TRBD2 | TRBJ2-3 | TRBV18 | TGTGCCAGCTCACCCGGACTAGCGGGAGCGACTAGCACAGATACGCAGTATTTT | CASSPGLAGATSTDTQYF
. | TRBD2 | TRBJ2-5 | TRBV11-2 | TGTGCCAGCAGCTCCCGGACTAGCGGGGGCCTGTATACAGAGACCCAGTACTTC | CASSSRTSGGLYTETQYF
. | TRBD2 | TRBJ2-1 | TRBV28 | TGTGCCAGCAGTTCCTCTGGACTAGCGGGTGTCAGTGAGCAGTTCTTC | CASSSSGLAGVSEQFF
. | TRBD1 | TRBJ2-1 | TRBV4-1 | TGCGCCAGCAGCCAAGCAGGGACAGGGGTCAATTTGAATGAGCAGTTCTTC | CASSQAGTGVNLNEQFF
few | TRBD1 | TRBJ1-5 | TRBV6-5 | TGTGCCAGCAGTCGGGACAGGGATCAGCCCCAGCATTTT | CASSRDRDQPQHF
. | . | TRBJ1-5 | TRBV18 | TGTGCCAGCCGGTCAAGTGGTAGCAATCAGCCCCAGCATTTT | CASRSSGSNQPQHF
. | . | TRBJ2-3 | TRBV19 | TGTGCCAGTAGTACACTGATCACGCAGTATTTT | CASSTLITQYF
. | . | TRBJ2-5 | TRBV18 | TGTGCCAGCTCACCACCGCCGGGGAGCGAGACCCAGTACTTC | CASSPPPGSETQYF